This section outlines one T cell receptor (beta chain) sequence together with its context. It was during active infection that Seattle patients were enrolled and then longitudinally followed. The germline CDR1 and CDR2 sequences are LNHDA and SQIVND (reference sequence). There are 14 residues in the CDR3. Between the trimmed V and J ends, which lost 4 bases and 9 bases, there was a span of 16 bases. This record belongs to a study of blood T cell repertoires in COVID-19. Study as a whole: Donors in the United States, Italy and Spain gave samples during acute or convalescent COVID-19. Sources were T cells, B-cell-depleted T cells, or PBMCs; the material itself was cDNA or gDNA.

The authors' processing: Reference gene primer amplification gave nucleated cell count estimates. The data were produced by immunoSEQ multiplex PCR, yet TCRdb's version contains in-frame clones alone and is incomplete. Clonal size and the V and J genes are those of that table, whereas D and trimming came from the DNA. The table shows approximately 300,000 clones, with about 80% occurring only once. Sequenced material: peripheral blood. This receptor was obtained from a person between 65 and 79 years old with COVID-19, enrolled during active disease. The chain carries TRBV19 and TRBJ1-5, with a tentative D call TRBD1 (6 bases). The CDR3 sequence: CASSTQGGFRPQHF. The DNA for the CDR3 is TGTGCCAGTAGTACACAAGGGGGTTTCCGGCCCCAGCATTTT. The complete variable domain, with remaining parts taken from reference TRBV19 and TRBJ1-5, reads DGGITQSPKYLFRKEGQNVTLSCEQNLNHDAMYWYRQDPGQGLRLIYYSQIVNDFQKGDIAEGYSVSREKKESFPLTVTSAQKNPTAFYLCASSTQGGFRPQHFGDGTRLSIL.